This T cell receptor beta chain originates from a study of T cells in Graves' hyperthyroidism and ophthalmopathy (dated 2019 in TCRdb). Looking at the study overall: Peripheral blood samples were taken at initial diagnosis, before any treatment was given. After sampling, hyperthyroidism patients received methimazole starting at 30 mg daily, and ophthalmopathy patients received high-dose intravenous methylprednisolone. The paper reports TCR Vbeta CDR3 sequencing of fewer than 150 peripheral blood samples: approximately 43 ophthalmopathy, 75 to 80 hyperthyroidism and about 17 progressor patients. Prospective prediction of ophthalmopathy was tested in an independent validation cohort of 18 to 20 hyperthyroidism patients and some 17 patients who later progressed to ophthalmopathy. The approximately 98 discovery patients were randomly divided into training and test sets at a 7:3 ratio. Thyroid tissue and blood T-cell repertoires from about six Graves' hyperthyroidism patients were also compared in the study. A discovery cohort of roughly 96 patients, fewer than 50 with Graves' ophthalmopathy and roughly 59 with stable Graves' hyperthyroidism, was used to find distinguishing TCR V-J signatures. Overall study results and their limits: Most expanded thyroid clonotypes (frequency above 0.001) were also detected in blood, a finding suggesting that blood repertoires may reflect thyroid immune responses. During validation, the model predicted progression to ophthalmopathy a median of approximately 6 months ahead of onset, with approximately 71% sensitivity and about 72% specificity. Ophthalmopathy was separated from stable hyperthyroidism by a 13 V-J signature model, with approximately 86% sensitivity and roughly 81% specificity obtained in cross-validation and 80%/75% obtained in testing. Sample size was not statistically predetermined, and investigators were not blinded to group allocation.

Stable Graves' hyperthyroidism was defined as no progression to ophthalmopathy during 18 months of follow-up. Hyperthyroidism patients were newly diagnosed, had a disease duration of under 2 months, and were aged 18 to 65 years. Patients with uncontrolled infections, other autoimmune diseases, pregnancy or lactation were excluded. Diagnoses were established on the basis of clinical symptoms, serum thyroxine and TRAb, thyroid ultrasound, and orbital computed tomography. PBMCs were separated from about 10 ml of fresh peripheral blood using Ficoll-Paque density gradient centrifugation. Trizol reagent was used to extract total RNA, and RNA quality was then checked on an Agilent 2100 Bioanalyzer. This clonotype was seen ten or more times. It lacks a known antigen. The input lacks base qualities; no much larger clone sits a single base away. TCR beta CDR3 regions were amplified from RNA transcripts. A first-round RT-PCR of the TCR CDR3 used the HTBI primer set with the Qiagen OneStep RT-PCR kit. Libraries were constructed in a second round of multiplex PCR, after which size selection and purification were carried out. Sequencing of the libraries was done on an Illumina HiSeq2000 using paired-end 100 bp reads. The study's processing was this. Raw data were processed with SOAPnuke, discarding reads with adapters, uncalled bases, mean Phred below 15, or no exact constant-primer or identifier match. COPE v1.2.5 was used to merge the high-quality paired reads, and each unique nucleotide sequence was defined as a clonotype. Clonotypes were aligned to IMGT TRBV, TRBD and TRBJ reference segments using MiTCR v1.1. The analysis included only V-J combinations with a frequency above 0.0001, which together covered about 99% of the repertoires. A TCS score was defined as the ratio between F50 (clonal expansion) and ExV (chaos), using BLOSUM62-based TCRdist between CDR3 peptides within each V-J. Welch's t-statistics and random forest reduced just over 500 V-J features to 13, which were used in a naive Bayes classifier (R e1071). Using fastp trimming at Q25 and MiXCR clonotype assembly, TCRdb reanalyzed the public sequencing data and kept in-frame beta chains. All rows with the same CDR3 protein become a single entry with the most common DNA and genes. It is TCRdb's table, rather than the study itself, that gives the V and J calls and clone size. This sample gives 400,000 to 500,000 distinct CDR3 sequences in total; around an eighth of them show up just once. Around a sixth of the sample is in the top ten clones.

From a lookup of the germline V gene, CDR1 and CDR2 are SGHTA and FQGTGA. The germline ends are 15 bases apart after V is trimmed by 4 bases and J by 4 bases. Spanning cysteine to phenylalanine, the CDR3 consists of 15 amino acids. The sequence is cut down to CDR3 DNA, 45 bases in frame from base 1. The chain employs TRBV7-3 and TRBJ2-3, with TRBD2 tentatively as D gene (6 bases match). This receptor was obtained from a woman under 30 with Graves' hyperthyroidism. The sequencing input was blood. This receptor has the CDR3 CASSYGGSGSDTQYF. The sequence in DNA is TGTGCCAGCAGCTACGGAGGTAGCGGATCAGATACGCAGTATTTT. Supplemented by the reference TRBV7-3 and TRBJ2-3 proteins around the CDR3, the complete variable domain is GAGVSQTPSNKVTEKGKYVELRCDPISGHTALYWYRQSLGQGPEFLIYFQGTGAADDSGLPNDRFFAVRPEGSVSTLKIQRTERGDSAVYLCASSYGGSGSDTQYFGPGTRLTVL.